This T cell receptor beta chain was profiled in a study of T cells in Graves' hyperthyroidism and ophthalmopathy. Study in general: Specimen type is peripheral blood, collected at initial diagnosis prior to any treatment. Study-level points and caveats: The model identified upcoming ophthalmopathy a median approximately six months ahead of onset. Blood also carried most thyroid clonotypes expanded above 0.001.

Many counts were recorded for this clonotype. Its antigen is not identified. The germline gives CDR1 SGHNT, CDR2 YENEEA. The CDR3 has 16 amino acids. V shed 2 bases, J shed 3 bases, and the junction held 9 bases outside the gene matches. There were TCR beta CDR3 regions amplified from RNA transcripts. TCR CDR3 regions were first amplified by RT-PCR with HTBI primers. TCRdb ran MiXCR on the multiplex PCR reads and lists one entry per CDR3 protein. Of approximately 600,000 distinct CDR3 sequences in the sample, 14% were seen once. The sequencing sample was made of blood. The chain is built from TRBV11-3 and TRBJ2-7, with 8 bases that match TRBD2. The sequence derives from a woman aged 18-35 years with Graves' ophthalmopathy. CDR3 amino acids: CASSLRPATSDYEQYF. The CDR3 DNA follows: TGTGCCAGCAGCTTACGTCCGGCGACTAGCGACTACGAGCAGTACTTC.